The text below deals with one TCR beta chain. What antigen it recognizes has not been identified. One base away there is no much larger clone; base qualities are not given. The sample belongs to a study of blood T cell repertoires in COVID-19 (dated by TCRdb to about 2020). About the full investigation: Samples covering the acute and convalescent phases of COVID-19 were provided by collaborators in the United States, Italy and Spain. A de-identified subject ID, COVID-19 status, age in years and sex were almost always included in the sample metadata. The dataset comprised deeply sampled blood TCRbeta repertoires from subjects exposed to, actively infected with, or recovered from COVID-19. Where available, HLA class I and class II types were obtained from metadata supplied by the sample provider rather than from assay-based typing. The repertoires were released in a freely available public database meant as a resource for research on the immune response to SARS-CoV-2. The prospective study material was composed of cDNA or gDNA derived from T cells, B-cell-depleted T cells, or PBMCs. The samples were drawn from two sources: the first 160 participants of the ongoing ImmuneRACE study, and 1,200 or so subjects contributed by 6 global collaborators.

Participants in the prospective study were enrolled through a virtual design, were aged 18 to 89 years, and lived in approximately 24 United States geographic areas. Cohort assignment in the prospective study relied on participant-reported clinical history from a screening survey and a study questionnaire. Recovered participants in ImmuneRACE Cohort 3 were defined by two consecutive negative NP/OP PCR tests, clearance by a healthcare professional, or resolution of symptoms. Mobile phlebotomists in the prospective study collected whole blood, serum and a nasopharyngeal or oropharyngeal swab from every participant. Over an approximately 2-month period, participants in the prospective study had the option of providing additional blood draws and questionnaires. Prospective study blood samples were shipped either frozen or at room temperature before DNA extraction. V is pared back by 3 bases and J by 4 bases, with 13 bases lying between the germline termini. The CDR3 runs 15 amino acids, cysteine and phenylalanine included. Of all the DNA, just the CDR3 is kept, 45 bases in frame from base 1. Via the germline V gene, CDR1 is SGHVS and CDR2 FNYEAQ.

General study outcomes and caveats: The amount of clinical and demographic metadata varied by source and participant and was provided uncurated.

The immunoSEQ Assay, a bias-controlled multiplex PCR, was used to amplify TCRbeta CDR3 regions from genomic DNA. The source study handled its data this way. Nucleated cell counts per sample were estimated from amplification of reference gene primers within the assay. Sequence reads were collapsed and filtered to measure the absolute abundance of every unique TCRbeta CDR3 rearrangement. For each sample, productive Simpson clonality was calculated as the square root of Simpson's diversity index over productive rearrangements. Not all clones reach the TCRdb copy of this immuneACCESS table, which keeps in-frame sequences only. Checked studies attribute under half of the gap to unresolved V genes and leave the rest unexplained. Clone size and the V and J calls come from that table; the DNA yielded D and trimming. The sample data list 330,000 or so clones, and more than 85% of these were observed just once. Jointly, the top ten make up 2.5% to 3.5% of the sample.

This chain joins TRBV7-6 to TRBJ1-3; matching of 6 bases hints at TRBD1 as the D gene. The sample was PBMCs or T cells enriched from blood (not recorded which). The receptor was derived from a woman aged 30 to 39 who had recovered from COVID-19. The DNA sequence is as follows: TGTGCCAGCAGCTTCGGTGACAGGACGGGAAACACCATATATTTT. The translation is CASSFGDRTGNTIYF.